The next 27 T cell receptor beta chains were all read from a single sample in a study of T cells in Graves' hyperthyroidism and ophthalmopathy. RNA transcripts were the template for amplifying TCR beta CDR3 regions. The HTBI set primed first-round TCR CDR3 RT-PCR. Each CDR3 protein is one row after TCRdb ran MiXCR on the multiplex PCR reads. The data show about 420,000 distinct CDR3 sequences, with about 15% seen just once and over 7.5% held by the top ten. What was sequenced was blood. The receptors come from a young woman with Graves' hyperthyroidism.

This clonotype was observed at least ten times. The chain combines TRBV7-9 with TRBJ2-7; weak D call: TRBD2 (7 bases). Germline V gene sequence: CDR1 SEHNR, CDR2 FQNEAQ (reference sequence). Between the trimmed V and J ends, which lost 5 bases and 1 base, there was a span of 15 bases. The CDR3 consists of 15 residues. CDR3 DNA: TGTGCCAGCAGCGACACAGGGCGGGGGTCCTACGAGCAGTACTTC. Translated: CASSDTGRGSYEQYF.

This clonotype appeared many times. The rearrangement joins TRBV28 to TRBJ1-5; D unresolved. The CDR3 consists of 16 residues. Germline V gene sequence: CDR1 MDHEN, CDR2 SYDVKM. V was clipped by 6 bases and J by 0 bases, with 15 bases between them. In nucleotides, the CDR3 is TGTGCCAGCAGCCCCGTTTTAGGGTATAGCAATCAGCCCCAGCATTTT. It translates to CASSPVLGYSNQPQHF.

The V call is TRBV7-2, the J call TRBJ2-2; 9 positions agree with TRBD2. CDR1 is SGHTA and CDR2 is FQGNSA in the germline V gene. Trimming removed 7 bases from V and 3 bases from J; junction bases left unmatched: 6. The CDR3 consists of 15 residues. The CDR3 nucleotides are TGTGCCAGCATTAGCGGGAGTCGGCACACCGGGGAGCTGTTTTTT. Translation: CASISGSRHTGELFF.

The V call is TRBV12-3 or TRBV12-4, the J call TRBJ1-1; D uncertain. Trimming took off 6 bases at V and 1 base at J, with 9 bases between the two ends. This CDR3 contains 13 residues. CDR3 amino acids: CASSQFQNTEAFF. CDR3 DNA sequence: TGTGCCAGCAGCCAGTTCCAGAACACTGAAGCTTTCTTT.

This clonotype was recorded many times. This chain links TRBV30 with TRBJ1-6; D perhaps matches TRBD1 (5 bases). Germline values: CDR1 GTSNPN, CDR2 SVGIG (reference sequence). The CDR3 has 16 amino acids. V was pared by 3 bases and J by 0 bases, with 12 bases between. This CDR3 reads CAWSAKGSSYNSPLHF. In nucleotides, the CDR3 is TGTGCCTGGAGCGCCAAGGGGAGCTCCTATAATTCACCCCTCCACTTT.

This clonotype was detected ten times or more. CDR3 sequence reads: CASSPRDGTYEKLFF. The CDR3 nucleotides read TGTGCCAGCTCACCACGCGACGGGACATACGAAAAACTGTTTTTT. The chain uses TRBV18 and TRBJ1-4, with D maybe TRBD1 (6 bases). CDR1 is KGHSH and CDR2 is LQKENI in the germline V gene. The CDR3 loop spans 15 amino acids. V was cut by 1 base and J by 8 bases, with 14 bases left in between.

The chain couples TRBV9 to TRBJ2-1; 7 bases match TRBD2. The V gene end was trimmed by 0 bases and the J gene end by 6 bases; junction bases not matched to a gene: 6. The CDR3 extends over 15 amino acids. From germline, CDR1 is SGDLS and CDR2 YYNGEE. The CDR3 reads CASSVGGGGLNEQFF. For the CDR3, the DNA is TGTGCCAGCAGCGTAGGGGGGGGAGGGCTCAATGAGCAGTTCTTC. Full variable domain (outside the CDR3, taken from reference TRBV9 and TRBJ2-1): DSGVTQTPKHLITATGQRVTLRCSPRSGDLSVYWYQQSLDQGLQFLIQYYNGEERAKGNILERFSAQQFPDLHSELNLSSLELGDSALYFCASSVGGGGLNEQFFGPGTRLTVL.

This clonotype was observed many times. CDR3 DNA: TGTGCCATCAGTGAAAGAGGGACTCAGGGTAGTGAAGCTTTCTTT. It translates to CAISERGTQGSEAFF. The chain couples TRBV10-3 to TRBJ1-1; a possible D gene is TRBD1 (5 bases). Trimming removed 3 bases from V and 7 bases from J, with 18 bases in between. From germline, CDR1 is ENHRY and CDR2 SYGVKD. The CDR3 runs 15 residues.

This chain connects TRBV2 to TRBJ2-3; 8 nucleotides align to TRBD2. Germline trimming cut 5 bases from V and 5 bases from J; bases unmatched to any gene: 6. The CDR3 contains 14 residues. The germline V gene has CDR1 SNHLY and CDR2 FYNNEI. CDR3 protein: CASSSGLVVDTQYF. As DNA, the CDR3 is TGTGCCAGCAGTTCGGGACTAGTCGTAGATACGCAGTATTTT.

The V and J genes are TRBV2 and TRBJ1-2, with D unresolved. Germline V gives CDR1 SNHLY, CDR2 FYNNEI. The CDR3 length is 13 residues. Trimming removed 6 bases at V and 4 bases at J, with 12 bases between. The CDR3 loop is CASSPVDTYGYTF. The CDR3 DNA follows: TGTGCCAGCAGCCCCGTAGACACCTATGGCTACACCTTC.

CDR3 in DNA: TGTGCCAGCAGCCTAGCCGGGCCCTTATACGAGCAGTACTTC. It yields the protein CASSLAGPLYEQYF. This chain connects TRBV3-1 to TRBJ2-7; D not resolved. The ends were cut back, 4 bases at V and 4 bases at J, with 14 bases in the middle. This CDR3 has 14 amino acids. Germline-derived CDR1 and CDR2 are LGHDT and YNNKEL (reference sequence).

The chain recombines TRBV20-1 with TRBJ2-7, with D unresolved. Germline CDR1 is DFQATT and CDR2 is SNEGSKA (reference sequence). V was pared by 3 bases and J by 7 bases, with 13 bases between. CDR3 size: 12 residues. The CDR3 reads CSASPRRGEQYF. The DNA of the CDR3 is TGCAGTGCTAGTCCCCGAAGAGGTGAGCAGTACTTC.

This clonotype was recorded a few times. V gene TRBV6-1 combines with J gene TRBJ2-7, with 8 bases identical to TRBD1. The CDR3 covers 15 residues. V was clipped by 5 bases and J by 4 bases; unmatched bases: 10. Per the germline V gene, CDR1 is MNHNS and CDR2 is SASEGT. DNA for the CDR3: TGTGCCAGCAGTCCTCGACAGGGGAGTTGGTACGAGCAGTACTTC. It encodes CASSPRQGSWYEQYF.

This clonotype was counted many times. The V call is TRBV15, the J call TRBJ1-2; D is possibly TRBD1 (5 bases). The CDR3 runs 15 residues. CDR1 is LNHNV, CDR2 YYDKDF, per germline (reference sequence). The V and J ends lost 0 bases and 8 bases respectively, with 16 bases between them. The CDR3: CATSRDQGNRKGYTF. CDR3 coding DNA: TGTGCCACCAGCAGAGATCAGGGAAATAGGAAGGGCTACACCTTC. Complete variable domain (other parts from reference TRBV15 and TRBJ1-2): DAMVIQNPRYQVTQFGKPVTLSCSQTLNHNVMYWYQQKSSQAPKLLFHYYDKDFNNEADTPDNFQSRRPNTSFCFLDIRSPGLGDTAMYLCATSRDQGNRKGYTFGSGTRLTVV.

The V and J genes are TRBV12-3 or TRBV12-4 and TRBJ2-3; possibly TRBD2 for D (7 bases). Trimming cost V 6 bases and J 2 bases, with 21 bases left between them. This CDR3 spans 17 amino acids. The CDR3 DNA is TGTGCCAGCAGCCCCCAGGGGCGGGGGCGACCCACAGATACGCAGTATTTT. Residues: CASSPQGRGRPTDTQYF.

Comment on this clonotype: A read error may explain this, as a much larger clone is one base away. The chain is built from TRBV2 and TRBJ1-5; 7 nucleotides align to TRBD1. J gave up 1 base and V 6 bases, and 0 bases lay outside the gene matches. CDR3 length: 13 amino acids. Germline V gene sequence: CDR1 SNHLY, CDR2 FYNNEI. This CDR3 is CASRGQSNQPQHF. The CDR3 bases are TGTGCCAGCAGGGGACAGAGCAATCAGCCCCAGCATTTT.

This clonotype occurred many times. The gene calls are TRBV29-1 and TRBJ2-3; 7 bases map to TRBD2. Germline loops: CDR1 SQVTM, CDR2 ANQGSEA. V lost 0 bases and J lost 3; bases outside the gene matches: 6. The CDR3 has 15 residues. The CDR3 here is CSVEDGGSPTDTQYF. The CDR3 nucleotides read TGCAGCGTTGAAGACGGCGGGAGTCCTACAGATACGCAGTATTTT.

In its sample, this clonotype was seen many times. This rearrangement joins TRBV30 to TRBJ2-2; weak D call: TRBD2 (5 bases). Trimming stripped 2 bases from V and 0 bases from J, with 10 bases between. CDR1 is GTSNPN, CDR2 SVGIG, per germline (reference sequence). The CDR3 length is 15 residues. CDR3 DNA sequence: TGTGCCTGGAGTCCGGCGGGTTCGAACACCGGGGAGCTGTTTTTT. This translates into CAWSPAGSNTGELFF.

The table lists this clonotype with a count of one. The chain joins TRBV3-1 to TRBJ2-7; tentatively, D is TRBD1 or TRBD2 (5 bases each). Trimming removed 4 bases from V and 3 bases from J, with 10 bases in between. The CDR3 has 13 residues. The germline V gene encodes CDR1 LGHDT and CDR2 YNNKEL (reference sequence). This CDR3 is CASSRGTGYEQYF. The CDR3 nucleotides read TGTGCCAGCAGCCGGGGGACGGGCTACGAGCAGTACTTC.

V gene TRBV12-3 or TRBV12-4 combines with J gene TRBJ2-2; 11 nucleotides align to TRBD1. V was pared by 5 bases and J by 4 bases, with 9 bases of the junction left unmatched. CDR3 size: 17 residues. CDR3 protein: CASSPLGGTGGTGELFF. The CDR3 DNA reads TGTGCCAGCAGTCCCCTAGGGGGGACAGGGGGCACCGGGGAGCTGTTTTTT.

This clonotype turned up a few times. The gene calls are TRBV20-1 and TRBJ2-7; TRBD2 matches 10 bases. The germline V gene encodes CDR1 DFQATT and CDR2 SNEGSKA (reference sequence). The CDR3 is 16 amino acids. V was clipped by 2 bases and J by 2 bases; unmatched bases: 9. CDR3 DNA sequence: TGCAGTGCTAGAACATGGCTAGCGGGAGAAACCTACGAGCAGTACTTC. Residues: CSARTWLAGETYEQYF.

Many counts were recorded for this clonotype. This chain connects TRBV5-1 to TRBJ2-1, with 7 bases lining up with TRBD2. The V gene end was trimmed by 1 base and the J gene end by 3 bases; junction bases not matched to a gene: 13. Looked up from germline, CDR1 is SGHRS and CDR2 is YFSETQ. The CDR3 spans 18 residues. CDR3 bases: TGCGCCAGCAGCTTGCGGGGGGTCGGGCTAGCCGACTACAATGAGCAGTTCTTC. It yields the protein CASSLRGVGLADYNEQFF.

Only a few counts were recorded for this clonotype. The V and J genes are TRBV4-1 and TRBJ2-1; D is tentatively TRBD1 or TRBD2 (8 bases each). The germline gives CDR1 MGHRA, CDR2 YSYEKL. V was clipped by 2 bases and J by 12 bases, with 20 bases between them. The CDR3 runs to 15 residues. The CDR3 sequence: CASSQSPGGGGPQFF. The CDR3 DNA reads TGCGCCAGCAGCCAAAGCCCAGGGGGCGGGGGGCCGCAGTTCTTC.

The V gene is TRBV25-1, the J gene TRBJ2-7; D is possibly TRBD2 (6 bases). CDR3 length: 14 residues. Germline V gene sequence: CDR1 MGHDK, CDR2 SYGVNS. V dropped 7 bases and J dropped 1 base, with 14 bases sitting between them. CDR3 region: CASKSTGTSYEQYF. CDR3 DNA: TGTGCCAGCAAAAGCACCGGGACTTCCTACGAGCAGTACTTC.

In its sample, this clonotype was seen many times. V usage is TRBV5-5 and J usage is TRBJ1-2, with D maybe TRBD1 (5 bases). V lost 3 bases, J lost 3 bases, and 12 bases lay in between. The germline CDR1 and CDR2 sequences are SGHKS and YYEKEE (reference sequence). CDR3 size: 14 residues. In DNA, the CDR3 is TGTGCCAGCAGCTCGGGACTTAGCCACTATGGCTACACCTTC. Protein sequence: CASSSGLSHYGYTF.

This clonotype was seen at least ten times. The chain uses TRBV12-3 or TRBV12-4 and TRBJ2-5; 7 positions match TRBD2. Losses at the gene ends were 5 bases for V and 5 bases for J; bases not matched to a gene: 11. The CDR3 loop spans 15 amino acids. This chain's CDR3 is CASSDTSARGETQYF. For the CDR3, the DNA is TGTGCCAGCAGTGATACTAGCGCCCGTGGGGAGACCCAGTACTTC.

The chain is built from TRBV7-2 and TRBJ1-2; 9 bases map to TRBD1. Germline V CDR1 and CDR2: SGHTA, FQGNSA. The CDR3 extends over 13 amino acids. V lost 7 bases to trimming and J lost 6 bases; unmatched junction nucleotides: 6. This CDR3 is CASTADRGNGYTF. As DNA, the CDR3 is TGTGCCAGCACCGCGGACAGGGGCAATGGCTACACCTTC.